Included here is one T cell receptor (beta chain) sequence, with context. Its antigen is still unknown. Germline V gene data show CDR1 as MNHEY and CDR2 as SVGAGI. V lost 2 bases to trimming and J lost 0 bases, with 11 bases between them. The CDR3 covers 16 residues. The sample originates from a study of blood T cells in healthy people across ages. General study results and limits: Lack of knowledge of donor CMV status possibly confounded expanded clonotype changes.

A second PCR of about 7 to 11 cycles used a sample-barcoded 5' primer and a J-beta primer mix. TCRdb re-called the 5' RACE reads through MiXCR, storing one row per CDR3 protein. The sample consists of 700,000 to 900,000 distinct CDR3 sequences, 20% to 30% of them appearing once. The sample was also linked to a second study, of T cells of mothers and their children.

The TCR was taken from a boy aged 10-17 years in good health. What was sequenced was blood. This chain links TRBV6-5 with TRBJ2-1; no reliable D call. CDR3 coding DNA: TGTGCCAGCAGTTACCAATTCCCCAGCTCCTACAATGAGCAGTTCTTC. Its protein is CASSYQFPSSYNEQFF.